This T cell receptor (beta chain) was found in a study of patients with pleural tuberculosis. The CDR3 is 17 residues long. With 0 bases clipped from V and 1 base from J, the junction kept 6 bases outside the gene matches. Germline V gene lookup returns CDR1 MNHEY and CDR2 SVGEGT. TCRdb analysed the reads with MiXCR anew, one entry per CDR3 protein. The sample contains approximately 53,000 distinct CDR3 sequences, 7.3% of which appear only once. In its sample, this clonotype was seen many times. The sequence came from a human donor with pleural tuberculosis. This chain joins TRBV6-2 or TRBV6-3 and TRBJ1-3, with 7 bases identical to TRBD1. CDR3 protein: CASSYSRSQGSGNTIYF. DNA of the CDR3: TGTGCCAGCAGTTACTCGAGATCACAGGGGTCTGGAAACACCATATATTTT.